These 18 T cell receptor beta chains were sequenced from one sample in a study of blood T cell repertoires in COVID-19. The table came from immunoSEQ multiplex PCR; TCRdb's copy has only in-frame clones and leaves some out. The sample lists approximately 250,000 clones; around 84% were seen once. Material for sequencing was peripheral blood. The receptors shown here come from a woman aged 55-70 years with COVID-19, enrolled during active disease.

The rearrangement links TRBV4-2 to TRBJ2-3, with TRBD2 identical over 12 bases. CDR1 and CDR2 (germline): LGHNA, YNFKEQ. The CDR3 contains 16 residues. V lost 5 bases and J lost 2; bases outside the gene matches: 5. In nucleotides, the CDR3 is TGTGCCAGCAGCACCTCTAGCGGGAGGGACACAGATACGCAGTATTTT. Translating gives CASSTSSGRDTDTQYF.

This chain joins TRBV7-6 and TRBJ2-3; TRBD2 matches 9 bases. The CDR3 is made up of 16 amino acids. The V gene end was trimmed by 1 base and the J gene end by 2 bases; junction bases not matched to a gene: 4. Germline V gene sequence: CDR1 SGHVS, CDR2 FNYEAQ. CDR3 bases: TGTGCCAGCAGCTTAGGGCCTAGCGGGGTCACAGATACGCAGTATTTT. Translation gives CASSLGPSGVTDTQYF.

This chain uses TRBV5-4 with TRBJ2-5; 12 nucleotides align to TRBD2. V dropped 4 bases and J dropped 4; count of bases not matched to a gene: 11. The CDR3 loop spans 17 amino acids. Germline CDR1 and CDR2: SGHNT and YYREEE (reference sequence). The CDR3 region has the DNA TGTGCCAGCAGCCCCCCGCGGACTAGCGGGATTCGAGAGACCCAGTACTTC. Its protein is CASSPPRTSGIRETQYF.

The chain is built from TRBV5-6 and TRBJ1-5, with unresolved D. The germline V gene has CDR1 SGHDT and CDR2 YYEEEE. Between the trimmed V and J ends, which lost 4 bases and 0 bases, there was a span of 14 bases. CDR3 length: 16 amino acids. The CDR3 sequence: CASSPSDAYSNQPQHF. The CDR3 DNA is TGTGCCAGCAGCCCTAGCGACGCGTATAGCAATCAGCCCCAGCATTTT.

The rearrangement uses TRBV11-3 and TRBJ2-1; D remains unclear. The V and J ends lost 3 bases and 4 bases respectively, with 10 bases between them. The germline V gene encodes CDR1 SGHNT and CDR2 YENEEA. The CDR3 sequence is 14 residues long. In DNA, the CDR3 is TGTGCCAGCAGCTTGAGTGGCGGATACAATGAGCAGTTCTTC. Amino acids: CASSLSGGYNEQFF.

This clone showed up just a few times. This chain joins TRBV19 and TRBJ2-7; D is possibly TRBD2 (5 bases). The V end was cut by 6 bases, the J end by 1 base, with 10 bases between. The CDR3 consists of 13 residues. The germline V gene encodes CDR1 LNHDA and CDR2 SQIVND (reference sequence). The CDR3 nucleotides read TGTGCCAGTAGGGCACTAGGTTCCTACGAGCAGTACTTC. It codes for CASRALGSYEQYF.

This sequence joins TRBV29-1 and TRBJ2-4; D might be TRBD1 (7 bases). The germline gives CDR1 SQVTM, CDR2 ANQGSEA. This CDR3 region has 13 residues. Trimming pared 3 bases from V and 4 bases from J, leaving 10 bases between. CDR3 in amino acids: CSVDSGGKNIQYF. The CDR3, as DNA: TGCAGCGTTGATTCAGGGGGGAAAAACATTCAGTACTTC.

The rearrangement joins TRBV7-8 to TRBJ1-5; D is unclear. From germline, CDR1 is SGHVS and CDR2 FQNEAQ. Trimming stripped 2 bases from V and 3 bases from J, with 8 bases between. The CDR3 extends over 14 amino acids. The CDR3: CASSLQVTNQPQHF. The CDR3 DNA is TGTGCCAGCAGCTTACAGGTTACCAATCAGCCCCAGCATTTT.

The CDR3 DNA follows: TGTGCCAGCAGCCCAGGCTCGAGTAGCAATCAGCCCCAGCATTTT. Translated, it gives CASSPGSSSNQPQHF. The V gene is TRBV3-1 (or the pseudogene TRBV3-2), the J gene TRBJ1-5; D gene uncertain. Germline V lookup: CDR1 LGHDT, CDR2 YNNKEL (reference sequence). V gave up 4 bases and J gave up 0 bases, with 10 bases separating them. This CDR3 comprises 15 residues.

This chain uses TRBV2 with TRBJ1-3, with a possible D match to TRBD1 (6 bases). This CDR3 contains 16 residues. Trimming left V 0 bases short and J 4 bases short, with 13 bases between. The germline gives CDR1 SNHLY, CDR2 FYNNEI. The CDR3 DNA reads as TGTGCCAGCAGTGAAGCGCTTCAGGGGTCGGGAAACACCATATATTTT. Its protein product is CASSEALQGSGNTIYF.

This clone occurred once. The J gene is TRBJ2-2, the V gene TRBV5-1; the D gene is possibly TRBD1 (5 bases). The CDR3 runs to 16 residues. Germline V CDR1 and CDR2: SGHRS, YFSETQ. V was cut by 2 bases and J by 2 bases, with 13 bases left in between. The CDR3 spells CASSLGAGPNTGELFF. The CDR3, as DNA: TGCGCCAGCAGCTTAGGTGCAGGGCCCAACACCGGGGAGCTGTTTTTT.

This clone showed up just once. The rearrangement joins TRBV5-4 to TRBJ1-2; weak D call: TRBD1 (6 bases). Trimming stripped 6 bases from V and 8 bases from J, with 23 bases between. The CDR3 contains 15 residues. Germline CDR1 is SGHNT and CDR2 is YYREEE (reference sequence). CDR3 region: CASTNHGEGVWGYTF. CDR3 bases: TGTGCCAGCACCAATCATGGGGAGGGGGTGTGGGGCTACACCTTC. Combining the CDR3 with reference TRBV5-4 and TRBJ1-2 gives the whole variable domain ETGVTQSPTHLIKTRGQQVTLRCSSQSGHNTVSWYQQALGQGPQFIFQYYREEENGRGNFPPRFSGLQFPNYSSELNVNALELDDSALYLCASTNHGEGVWGYTFGSGTRLTVV.

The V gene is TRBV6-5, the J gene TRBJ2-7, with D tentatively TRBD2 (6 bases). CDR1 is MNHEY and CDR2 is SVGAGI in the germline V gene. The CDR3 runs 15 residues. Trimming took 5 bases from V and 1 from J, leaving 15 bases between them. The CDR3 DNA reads TGTGCCAGCAGTCCGGGGGACTGGCCTTCCTACGAGCAGTACTTC. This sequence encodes CASSPGDWPSYEQYF.

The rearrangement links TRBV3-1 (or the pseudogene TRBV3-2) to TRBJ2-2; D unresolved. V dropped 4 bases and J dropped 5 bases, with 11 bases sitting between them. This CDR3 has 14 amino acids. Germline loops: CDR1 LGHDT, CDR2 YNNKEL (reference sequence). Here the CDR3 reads CASSLRGLTGELFF. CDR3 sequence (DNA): TGTGCCAGCAGCCTTAGAGGCTTGACCGGGGAGCTGTTTTTT.

CDR3 in amino acids: CSASTGSSYNEQFF. In DNA, the CDR3 is TGCAGCGCCTCGACAGGAAGCTCCTACAATGAGCAGTTCTTC. The gene calls are TRBV29-1 and TRBJ2-1; D possibly corresponds to TRBD1 (6 bases). Germline CDR1 is SQVTM and CDR2 is ANQGSEA. V lost 7 bases and J lost 0, with 13 bases in between. The CDR3 has 14 residues.

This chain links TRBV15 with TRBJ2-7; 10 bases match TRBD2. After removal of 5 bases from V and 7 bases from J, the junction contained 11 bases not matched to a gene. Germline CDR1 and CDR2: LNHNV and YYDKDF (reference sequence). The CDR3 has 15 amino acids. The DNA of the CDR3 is TGTGCCACCAGCGGGGGGCTGGTAGCGGGAGGAGAGCAGTACTTC. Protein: CATSGGLVAGGEQYF.

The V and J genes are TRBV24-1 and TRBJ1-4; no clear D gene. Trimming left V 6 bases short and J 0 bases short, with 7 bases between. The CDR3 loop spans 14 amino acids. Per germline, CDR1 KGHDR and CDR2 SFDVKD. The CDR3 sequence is CATSYSATNEKLFF. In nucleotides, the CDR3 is TGTGCCACCAGTTACTCCGCAACTAATGAAAAACTGTTTTTT.

The CDR3 region is CASSADRNYGYTF. The CDR3 region has the DNA TGTGCCAGTAGTGCGGACAGAAACTATGGCTACACCTTC. The V and J genes are TRBV19 and TRBJ1-2; tentatively, D is TRBD1 (6 bases). V lost 5 bases and J 2 bases, leaving 9 bases between the germline ends. The CDR3 has 13 residues. The germline V gene encodes CDR1 LNHDA and CDR2 SQIVND (reference sequence).